The clone carrying this TCR beta chain has a single count. The CDR3 loop spans 18 amino acids. Trimming took 1 base from V and 0 from J; bases not matched to a gene: 6. Germline V gives CDR1 MGHRA, CDR2 YSYEKL. The data stem from a study of blood T cell repertoires in COVID-19. Overall study: The United States, Italy and Spain were the sources of the acute and convalescent COVID-19 samples. PBMCs, B-cell-depleted T cells, or T cells were the source of the cDNA or gDNA that made up the material.

Data came from immunoSEQ multiplex PCR; TCRdb stores just in-frame clones and leaves some out. The sample includes about 130,000 clones, about 80% seen only once; the top ten take 3% to 3.5%. This sequence originates from a woman older than 75 with acute or convalescent COVID-19. The specimen was peripheral blood. The rearrangement uses TRBV4-1 and TRBJ2-1, with 10 bases identical to TRBD2. The CDR3 spells CASSQALAGASSYNEQFF. CDR3 coding DNA: TGCGCCAGCAGCCAAGCCCTAGCGGGGGCTAGCTCCTACAATGAGCAGTTCTTC.